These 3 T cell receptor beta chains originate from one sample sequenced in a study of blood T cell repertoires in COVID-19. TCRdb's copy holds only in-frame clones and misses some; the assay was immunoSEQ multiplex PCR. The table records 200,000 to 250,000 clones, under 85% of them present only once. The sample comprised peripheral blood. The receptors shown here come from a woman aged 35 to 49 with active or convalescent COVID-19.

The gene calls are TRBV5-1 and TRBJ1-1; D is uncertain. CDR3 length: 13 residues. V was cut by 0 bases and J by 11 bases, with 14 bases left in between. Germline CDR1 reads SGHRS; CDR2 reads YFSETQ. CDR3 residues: CASSLGAPAPAFF. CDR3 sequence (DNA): TGCGCCAGCAGCTTGGGGGCCCCCGCTCCGGCTTTCTTT. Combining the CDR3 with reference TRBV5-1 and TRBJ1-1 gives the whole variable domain KAGVTQTPRYLIKTRGQQVTLSCSPISGHRSVSWYQQTPGQGLQFLFEYFSETQRNKGNFPGRFSGRQFSNSRSEMNVSTLELGDSALYLCASSLGAPAPAFFGQGTRLTVV.

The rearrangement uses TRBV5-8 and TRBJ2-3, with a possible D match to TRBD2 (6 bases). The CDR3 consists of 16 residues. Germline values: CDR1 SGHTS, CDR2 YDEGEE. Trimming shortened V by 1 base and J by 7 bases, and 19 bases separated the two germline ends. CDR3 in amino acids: CASSLIPLGRPHTQYF. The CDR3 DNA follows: TGTGCCAGCAGCTTGATTCCTCTTGGGAGGCCACATACGCAGTATTTT.

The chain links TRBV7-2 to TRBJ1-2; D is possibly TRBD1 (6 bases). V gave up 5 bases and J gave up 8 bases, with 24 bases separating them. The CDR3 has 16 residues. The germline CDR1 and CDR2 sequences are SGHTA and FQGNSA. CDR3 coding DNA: TGTGCCAGCAGCCCAACACCTGGGGGCAGGGAAACGGGCTACACCTTC. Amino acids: CASSPTPGGRETGYTF.